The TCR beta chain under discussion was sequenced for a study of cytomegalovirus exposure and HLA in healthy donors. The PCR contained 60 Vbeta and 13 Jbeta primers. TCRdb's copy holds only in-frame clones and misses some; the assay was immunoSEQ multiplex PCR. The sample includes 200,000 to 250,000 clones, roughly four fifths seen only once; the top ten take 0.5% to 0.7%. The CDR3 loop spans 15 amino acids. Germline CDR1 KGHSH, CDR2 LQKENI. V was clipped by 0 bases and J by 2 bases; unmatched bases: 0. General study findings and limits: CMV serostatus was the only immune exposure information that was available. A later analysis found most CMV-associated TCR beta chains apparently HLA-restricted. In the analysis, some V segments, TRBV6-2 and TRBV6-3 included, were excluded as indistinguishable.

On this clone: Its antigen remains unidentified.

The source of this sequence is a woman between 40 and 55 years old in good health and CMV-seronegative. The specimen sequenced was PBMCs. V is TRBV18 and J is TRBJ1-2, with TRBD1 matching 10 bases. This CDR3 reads CASSPPGQGNYGYTF. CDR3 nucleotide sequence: TGTGCCAGCTCACCACCGGGACAGGGGAACTATGGCTACACCTTC.